The 31 T cell receptor beta chains in this list originate from one sample, sequenced in a study of cytomegalovirus exposure and HLA in healthy donors. 13 Jbeta primers and 60 Vbeta primers were used for the PCR. Generated by immunoSEQ multiplex PCR, the TCRdb table keeps only in-frame clones and is missing some. The top ten clones hold over 1.2% of a sample with 160,000 or so clones, 65% to 85% of them seen once. Specimen: PBMCs. These receptors were taken from a man in his sixties in good health and CMV-seronegative.

In this sample, this clone turned up once. The rearrangement links TRBV6-5 to TRBJ2-1; 8 bases are shared with TRBD2. Trimming cost V 7 bases and J 7 bases; bases outside gene matches: 9. Per the germline V gene, CDR1 is MNHEY and CDR2 is SVGAGI. The CDR3 covers 14 residues. The CDR3, as DNA: TGTGCCAGCACCCCGCCGGGGGGGCTTAATGAGCAGTTCTTC. It codes for CASTPPGGLNEQFF.

This chain joins TRBV28 and TRBJ1-1, with TRBD1 matching over 11 bases. The CDR3 covers 14 residues. Germline CDR1 reads MDHEN; CDR2 reads SYDVKM. Trimming took 5 bases from V and 7 from J; bases not matched to a gene: 6. The CDR3 region is CASSTRTGGLEAFF. CDR3 nucleotides: TGTGCCAGCAGTACCCGGACAGGGGGCCTTGAAGCTTTCTTT.

The chain combines TRBV6-5 with TRBJ2-1; TRBD2 might be the D (5 bases). The V gene lost 2 bases and the J gene lost 2 bases, with 7 bases spanning the gap. The CDR3 covers 14 residues. Germline V gene lookup returns CDR1 MNHEY and CDR2 SVGAGI. CDR3 sequence reads: CASSYLGTYNEQFF. The CDR3 DNA reads TGTGCCAGCAGTTACCTCGGGACCTACAATGAGCAGTTCTTC.

This clone was seen only a few times. This chain links TRBV4-2 with TRBJ2-2; D gene unclear. The CDR3 runs to 17 residues. The V gene's germline CDR1 is LGHNA and CDR2 YNFKEQ. V was cut by 0 bases and J by 6 bases, with 17 bases left in between. DNA of the CDR3: TGTGCCAGCAGCCAAGATTTGGCTTCGTCCCAGTCCGGGGAGCTGTTTTTT. Its translation is CASSQDLASSQSGELFF.

Written as DNA, the CDR3 is TGTGCCAGCAGCTCCACTTCTCAAGAGACCCAGTACTTC. Its protein product is CASSSTSQETQYF. The chain recombines TRBV6-1 with TRBJ2-5; D is ambiguous. Germline V CDR1 and CDR2: MNHNS, SASEGT. The germline V and J ends were trimmed by 6 bases and 2 bases, with 10 bases remaining between them. The CDR3 is 13 amino acids.

The V and J genes are TRBV4-1 and TRBJ2-7; D is possibly TRBD1 (6 bases). CDR3 length: 15 residues. Germline CDR1 MGHRA, CDR2 YSYEKL. The germline V and J ends were trimmed by 5 bases and 2 bases, with 16 bases remaining between them. The CDR3 loop is CASSSTGQRAYEQYF. For the CDR3, the DNA is TGCGCCAGCAGCTCTACTGGACAGAGAGCCTACGAGCAGTACTTC.

The rearrangement uses TRBV19 and TRBJ2-3, with a weak D call TRBD1 (5 bases). CDR3 size: 14 residues. CDR1 LNHDA and CDR2 SQIVND come from the germline V gene (reference sequence). Trimming removed 3 bases from V and 5 bases from J, with 12 bases in between. CDR3 coding DNA: TGTGCCAGTAGTATCCTTGGGGCCAGAGATACGCAGTATTTT. Residues: CASSILGARDTQYF.

V is TRBV5-1 and J is TRBJ2-1, with TRBD1 matching 8 bases. This CDR3 is 14 amino acids long. Unmatched junction bases numbered 7, after V lost 4 bases and J lost 7 bases. The germline V gene encodes CDR1 SGHRS and CDR2 YFSETQ. CDR3 sequence reads: CASSTRQGSNEQFF. The DNA of the CDR3 is TGCGCCAGCAGCACCCGACAGGGGAGTAATGAGCAGTTCTTC.

The chain recombines TRBV27 with TRBJ1-5; TRBD1 might be the D (6 bases). Per germline, CDR1 MNHEY and CDR2 SMNVEV (reference sequence). The CDR3 covers 15 residues. V was shortened by 6 bases and J by 2 bases, with 14 bases between the two germline ends. CDR3 loop: CASSLQGDGNQPQHF. The CDR3 nucleotides are TGTGCCAGCAGCTTACAGGGCGATGGCAATCAGCCCCAGCATTTT.

This clone was recorded a few times. The rearrangement uses TRBV7-2 and TRBJ2-7, with 7 bases lining up with TRBD2. Germline-derived CDR1 and CDR2 are SGHTA and FQGNSA. V gave up 4 bases and J gave up 2 bases; unmatched junction bases: 5. This CDR3 has 14 amino acids. The DNA for the CDR3 is TGTGCCAGCAGCTCGGGGACTACCCCCTACGAGCAGTACTTC. It encodes CASSSGTTPYEQYF.

The gene calls are TRBV29-1 and TRBJ2-5; 9 bases map to TRBD1. V was clipped by 7 bases and J by 3 bases; unmatched bases: 9. The germline gives CDR1 SQVTM, CDR2 ANQGSEA. CDR3 size: 14 residues. This chain's CDR3 is CSGVPGTGKETQYF. The CDR3 DNA sequence: TGCAGCGGCGTCCCCGGGACAGGGAAAGAGACCCAGTACTTC.

The V gene is TRBV28, the J gene TRBJ2-7, with D unclear. The V end lost 3 bases, the J end lost 5 bases, and 11 bases lay between the germline ends. From germline, CDR1 is MDHEN and CDR2 SYDVKM. This CDR3 has 13 amino acids. CDR3 coding DNA: TGTGCCAGCAGTTTTTCCGTACGGGACGAGCAGTACTTC. As protein: CASSFSVRDEQYF. The complete variable domain, with remaining parts taken from reference TRBV28 and TRBJ2-7, reads DVKVTQSSRYLVKRTGEKVFLECVQDMDHENMFWYRQDPGLGLRLIYFSYDVKMKEKGDIPEGYSVSREKKERFSLILESASTNQTSMYLCASSFSVRDEQYFGPGTRLTVT.

This clone occurred once. J is TRBJ1-1 and V is TRBV6-5, with D uncertain. V was pared by 6 bases and J by 7 bases, with 21 bases between. CDR1 MNHEY and CDR2 SVGAGI come from the germline V gene. CDR3 length: 15 amino acids. CDR3 in DNA: TGTGCCAGCAGCCAATTTAGCACTCATCACGGTGAAGCTTTCTTT. Protein: CASSQFSTHHGEAFF.

J is TRBJ2-1 and V is TRBV4-2, with D perhaps TRBD2 (6 bases). Trimming removed 3 bases at V and 9 bases at J, with 12 bases between. The CDR3 has 13 amino acids. Germline CDR1 LGHNA, CDR2 YNFKEQ. The CDR3 is CASSHRLALEQFF. DNA of the CDR3: TGTGCCAGCAGCCACAGGCTAGCGCTTGAGCAGTTCTTC.

J is TRBJ2-5 and V is TRBV13; weak D call: TRBD1 (6 bases). Trimming left V 4 bases short and J 5 bases short, with 14 bases between. CDR3 size: 14 residues. From germline, CDR1 is PRHDT and CDR2 FYEKMQ (reference sequence). The CDR3 DNA is TGTGCCAGCAGCTCCAACAGGGCCTTGGAGACCCAGTACTTC. This encodes CASSSNRALETQYF.

This clone appeared a few times. The J gene is TRBJ2-7, the V gene TRBV4-1, with 8 bases identical to TRBD1. The germline V gene encodes CDR1 MGHRA and CDR2 YSYEKL. The CDR3 runs to 16 residues. V lost 3 bases to trimming and J lost 1 base; unmatched junction nucleotides: 8. CDR3 DNA sequence: TGCGCCAGCAGCCACTGGGGACAGGTAGAATCCTACGAGCAGTACTTC. This translates into CASSHWGQVESYEQYF.

The V gene is TRBV5-1, the J gene TRBJ2-2; a possible D gene is TRBD2 (5 bases). Trimming removed 1 base at V and 3 bases at J, with 16 bases between. The V gene's germline CDR1 is SGHRS and CDR2 YFSETQ. The CDR3 has 17 residues. The CDR3 is CASSLTQGGLDTGELFF. The CDR3 DNA reads TGCGCCAGCAGCTTGACCCAAGGAGGCCTGGACACCGGGGAGCTGTTTTTT.

A remark on this clone: The sample contains more than one DNA sequence encoding this CDR3. The chain joins TRBV7-2 to TRBJ2-5, with a tentative D call TRBD1 (6 bases). V was clipped by 3 bases and J by 5 bases, with 13 bases between them. This CDR3 contains 14 residues. The germline V gene encodes CDR1 SGHTA and CDR2 FQGNSA. This CDR3 is CASSLARGTETQYF. The DNA for the CDR3 is TGTGCCAGCAGCTTGGCCAGGGGTACGGAGACCCAGTACTTC. Drawing the rest from reference TRBV7-2 and TRBJ2-5, the complete variable domain is GAGVSQSPSNKVTEKGKDVELRCDPISGHTALYWYRQSLGQGLEFLIYFQGNSAPDKSGLPSDRFSAERTGGSVSTLTIQRTQQEDSAVYLCASSLARGTETQYFGPGTRLLVL.

This chain connects TRBV27 to TRBJ2-3; D call uncertain. This CDR3 contains 11 residues. V was pared by 3 bases and J by 6 bases, with 4 bases between. The germline CDR1 and CDR2 sequences are MNHEY and SMNVEV (reference sequence). CDR3 sequence reads: CASSFGDTQYF. The CDR3 nucleotides are TGTGCCAGCAGTTTCGGGGATACGCAGTATTTT.

V is TRBV5-1 and J is TRBJ2-4; 9 bases are a match to TRBD2. The CDR3 runs 17 residues. The germline V gene encodes CDR1 SGHRS and CDR2 YFSETQ. The V segment lost 4 bases and the J segment 3 bases; nucleotides outside the gene matches: 11. This chain's CDR3 is CASSPLSGSGGKNIQYF. The CDR3, as DNA: TGCGCCAGCAGCCCTCTTAGCGGGAGCGGTGGCAAAAACATTCAGTACTTC.

V and J are TRBV4-1 and TRBJ1-2; TRBD1 agrees at 8 bases. The germline V gene encodes CDR1 MGHRA and CDR2 YSYEKL. V was pared by 0 bases and J by 4 bases, with 10 bases of the junction left unmatched. The CDR3 spans 17 residues. The CDR3 region has the DNA TGCGCCAGCAGCCAAGATAAATCAGGGGGCAGGATCTATGGCTACACCTTC. It yields the protein CASSQDKSGGRIYGYTF.

The chain recombines TRBV7-6 with TRBJ2-2, with 10 bases matching TRBD1. From germline, CDR1 is SGHVS and CDR2 FNYEAQ. The CDR3 spans 15 residues. The junction had 7 bases not matched to a gene; V was cut back by 5 bases and J by 7 bases. CDR3 region: CASSIPGQGYGELFF. The CDR3 DNA is TGTGCCAGCAGCATACCGGGACAGGGGTACGGGGAGCTGTTTTTT.

J is TRBJ1-6 and V is TRBV5-1; tentative D call: TRBD1 (6 bases). The CDR3 extends over 15 amino acids. CDR1 is SGHRS, CDR2 YFSETQ, per germline. Trimming took 1 base from V and 10 from J, leaving 15 bases between them. The CDR3 is CASSLTGSFQSPLHF. The CDR3 DNA sequence: TGCGCCAGCAGCTTGACAGGGTCCTTTCAGTCACCCCTCCACTTT. The full variable domain, rest sourced from reference TRBV5-1 and TRBJ1-6, is KAGVTQTPRYLIKTRGQQVTLSCSPISGHRSVSWYQQTPGQGLQFLFEYFSETQRNKGNFPGRFSGRQFSNSRSEMNVSTLELGDSALYLCASSLTGSFQSPLHFGNGTRLTVT.

Here the CDR3 DNA reads TGTGCCAGCCAGGACAAGAACACTGAAGCTTTCTTT. This codes for CASQDKNTEAFF. This chain uses TRBV30 with TRBJ1-1; possible D gene TRBD1, 5 bases. CDR1 is GTSNPN and CDR2 is SVGIG in the germline V gene (reference sequence). V lost 8 bases and J 1 base, leaving 11 bases between the germline ends. There are 12 residues in the CDR3.

The rearrangement uses TRBV19 and TRBJ2-1, with 11 positions matching TRBD2. Per germline, CDR1 LNHDA and CDR2 SQIVND (reference sequence). This CDR3 contains 18 residues. Trimming at V came to 5 bases and at J to 5 bases, leaving 14 bases not matched to a gene. CDR3 nucleotide sequence: TGTGCCAGTAGTCCACTAGCGGGAGCGGCCTCTATCCACAATGAGCAGTTCTTC. Encoded protein: CASSPLAGAASIHNEQFF. The whole variable domain, filled in from reference TRBV19 and TRBJ2-1, reads DGGITQSPKYLFRKEGQNVTLSCEQNLNHDAMYWYRQDPGQGLRLIYYSQIVNDFQKGDIAEGYSVSREKKESFPLTVTSAQKNPTAFYLCASSPLAGAASIHNEQFFGPGTRLTVL.

With regard to this clone: The junction departs from germline at one end; a sequencing error may be responsible. This chain links TRBV5-1 with TRBJ2-5; D might be TRBD1 (6 bases). Germline V CDR1 and CDR2: SGHRS, YFSETQ. There are 13 residues in the CDR3. The chain's CDR3 is CASILTGQETQYF. DNA of the CDR3: TGCGCCAGCATCTTGACAGGCCAAGAGACCCAGTACTTC.

The CDR3 nucleotides are TGCAGCGTTGGACGATACAGGGGCCCAAATAGCTCCTACGAGCAGTACTTC. Encoded protein: CSVGRYRGPNSSYEQYF. The rearrangement joins TRBV29-1 to TRBJ2-7, with 7 positions matching TRBD1. The germline CDR1 and CDR2 sequences are SQVTM and ANQGSEA. The V segment lost 4 bases and the J segment 0 bases; nucleotides outside the gene matches: 15. CDR3 length equals 17 residues.

The chain combines TRBV29-1 with TRBJ1-1; D is perhaps TRBD1 (6 bases). CDR3 length equals 13 residues. V was shortened by 8 bases and J by 1 base, with 14 bases between the two germline ends. The germline V gene encodes CDR1 SQVTM and CDR2 ANQGSEA. CDR3 DNA sequence: TGCAGCACACGGATAGGGGGGAACACTGAAGCTTTCTTT. Protein sequence: CSTRIGGNTEAFF.

A few counts support this clone. J is TRBJ2-3 and V is TRBV6-1, with D possibly being TRBD2 (7 bases). Germline V gene sequence: CDR1 MNHNS, CDR2 SASEGT. V lost 8 bases and J 3 bases, leaving 15 bases between the germline ends. The CDR3 is made up of 14 amino acids. The CDR3: CASVKGGGTDTQYF. CDR3 nucleotide sequence: TGTGCCAGCGTCAAGGGGGGGGGAACAGATACGCAGTATTTT.

This clone was detected once. The chain combines TRBV9 with TRBJ2-5; possibly TRBD2 for D (6 bases). This CDR3 region has 16 residues. CDR1 and CDR2 from the germline V gene are SGDLS and YYNGEE. The V end lost 4 bases, the J end lost 2 bases, and 18 bases lay between the germline ends. The DNA for the CDR3 is TGTGCCAGCAGCCCGAGGGGAGGTAGTGGGCAAGAGACCCAGTACTTC. Its translation: CASSPRGGSGQETQYF.

The rearrangement joins TRBV18 to TRBJ2-3; possibly TRBD2 for D (5 bases). The CDR3 is 14 residues long. Trimming removed 2 bases at V and 2 bases at J, with 8 bases between. CDR1 is KGHSH and CDR2 is LQKENI in the germline V gene. The CDR3 sequence: CASSPTGSTDTQYF. The CDR3 region has the DNA TGTGCCAGCTCACCAACGGGGTCCACAGATACGCAGTATTTT.